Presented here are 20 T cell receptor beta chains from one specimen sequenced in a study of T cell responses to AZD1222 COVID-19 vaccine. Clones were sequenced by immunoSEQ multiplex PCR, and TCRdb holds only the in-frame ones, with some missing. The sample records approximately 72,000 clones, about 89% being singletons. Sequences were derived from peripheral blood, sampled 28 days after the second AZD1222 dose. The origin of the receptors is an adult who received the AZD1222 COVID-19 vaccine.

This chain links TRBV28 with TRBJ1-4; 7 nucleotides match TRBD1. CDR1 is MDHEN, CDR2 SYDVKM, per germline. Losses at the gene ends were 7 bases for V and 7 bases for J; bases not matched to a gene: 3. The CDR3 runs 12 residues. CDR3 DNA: TGTGCCAGCAAGGGGGCGTTTGAAAAACTGTTTTTT. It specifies CASKGAFEKLFF.

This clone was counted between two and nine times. The CDR3 bases are TGTGCCAGTGGGGACTATGGCTACACCTTC. Translating it yields CASGDYGYTF. The chain couples TRBV19 to TRBJ1-2; D uncertain. Germline-derived CDR1 and CDR2 are LNHDA and SQIVND (reference sequence). The CDR3 contains 10 residues. Trimming took off 8 bases at V and 3 bases at J, with 4 bases between the two ends.

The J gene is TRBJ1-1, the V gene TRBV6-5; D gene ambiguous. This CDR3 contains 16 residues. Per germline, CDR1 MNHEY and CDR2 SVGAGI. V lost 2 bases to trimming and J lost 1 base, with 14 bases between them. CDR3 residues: CASSYRGRSQNTEAFF. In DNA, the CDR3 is TGTGCCAGCAGTTACCGCGGACGTTCTCAGAACACTGAAGCTTTCTTT.

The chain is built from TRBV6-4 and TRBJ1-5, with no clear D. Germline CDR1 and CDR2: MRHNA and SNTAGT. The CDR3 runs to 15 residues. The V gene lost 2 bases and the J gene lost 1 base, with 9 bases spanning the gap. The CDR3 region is CASSDLTPSNQPQHF. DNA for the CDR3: TGTGCCAGCAGTGACCTGACACCAAGCAATCAGCCCCAGCATTTT.

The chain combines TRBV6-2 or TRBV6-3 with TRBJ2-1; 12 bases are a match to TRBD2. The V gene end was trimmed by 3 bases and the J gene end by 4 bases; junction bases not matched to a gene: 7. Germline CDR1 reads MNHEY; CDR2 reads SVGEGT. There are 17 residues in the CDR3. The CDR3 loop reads CASSYPLAGGGYNEQFF. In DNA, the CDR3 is TGTGCCAGCAGTTATCCCCTAGCGGGAGGGGGGTACAATGAGCAGTTCTTC.

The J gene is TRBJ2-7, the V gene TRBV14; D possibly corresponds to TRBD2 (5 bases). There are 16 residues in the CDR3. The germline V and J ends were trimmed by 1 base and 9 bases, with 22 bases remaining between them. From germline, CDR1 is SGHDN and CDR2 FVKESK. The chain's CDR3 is CASSQVDDLALSGQYF. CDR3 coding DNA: TGTGCCAGCAGCCAAGTTGATGATCTAGCTTTATCTGGGCAGTACTTC. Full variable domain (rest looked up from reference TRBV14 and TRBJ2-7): EAGVTQFPSHSVIEKGQTVTLRCDPISGHDNLYWYRRVMGKEIKFLLHFVKESKQDESGMPNNRFLAERTGGTYSTLKVQPAELEDSGVYFCASSQVDDLALSGQYFGPGTRLTVT.

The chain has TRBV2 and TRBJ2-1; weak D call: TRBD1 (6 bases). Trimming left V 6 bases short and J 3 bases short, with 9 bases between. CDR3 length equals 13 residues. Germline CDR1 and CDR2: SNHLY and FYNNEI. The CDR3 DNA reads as TGTGCCAGCAGAAGGGGGAGCTACAATGAGCAGTTCTTC. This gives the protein CASRRGSYNEQFF.

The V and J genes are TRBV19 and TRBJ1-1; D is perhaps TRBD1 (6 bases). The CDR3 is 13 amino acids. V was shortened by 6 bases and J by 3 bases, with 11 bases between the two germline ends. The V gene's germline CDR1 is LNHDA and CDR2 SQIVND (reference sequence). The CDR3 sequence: CASRPGQYTEAFF. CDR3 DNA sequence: TGTGCCAGTAGGCCTGGACAGTACACTGAAGCTTTCTTT. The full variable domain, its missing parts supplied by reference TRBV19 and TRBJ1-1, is DGGITQSPKYLFRKEGQNVTLSCEQNLNHDAMYWYRQDPGQGLRLIYYSQIVNDFQKGDIAEGYSVSREKKESFPLTVTSAQKNPTAFYLCASRPGQYTEAFFGQGTRLTVV.

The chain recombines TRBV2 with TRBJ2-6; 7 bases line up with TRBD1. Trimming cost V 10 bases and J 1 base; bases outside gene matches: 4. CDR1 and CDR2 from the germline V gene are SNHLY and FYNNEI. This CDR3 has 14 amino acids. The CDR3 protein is CAIVQGSGANVLTF. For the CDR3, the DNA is TGTGCCATCGTACAGGGGTCTGGGGCCAACGTCCTGACTTTC.

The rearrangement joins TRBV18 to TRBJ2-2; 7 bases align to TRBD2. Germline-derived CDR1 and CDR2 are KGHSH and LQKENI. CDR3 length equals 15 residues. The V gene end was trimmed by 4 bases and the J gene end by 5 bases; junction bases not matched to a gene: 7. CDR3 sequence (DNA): TGTGCCAGCTCACGGGAGGGGCTGAAGACCGGGGAGCTGTTTTTT. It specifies CASSREGLKTGELFF.

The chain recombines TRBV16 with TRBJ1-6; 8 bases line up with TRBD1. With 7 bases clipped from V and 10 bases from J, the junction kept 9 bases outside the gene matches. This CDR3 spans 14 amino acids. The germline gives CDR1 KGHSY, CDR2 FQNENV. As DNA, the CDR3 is TGTGCCAGCACCTCTAGGACAGGGACCTCACCCCTCCACTTT. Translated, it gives CASTSRTGTSPLHF.

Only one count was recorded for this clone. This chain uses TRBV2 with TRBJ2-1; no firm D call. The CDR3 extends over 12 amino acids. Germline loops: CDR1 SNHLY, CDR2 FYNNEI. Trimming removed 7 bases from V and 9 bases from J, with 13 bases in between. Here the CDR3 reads CASKRQLGEQFF. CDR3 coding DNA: TGTGCCAGCAAGAGGCAGCTGGGTGAGCAGTTCTTC.

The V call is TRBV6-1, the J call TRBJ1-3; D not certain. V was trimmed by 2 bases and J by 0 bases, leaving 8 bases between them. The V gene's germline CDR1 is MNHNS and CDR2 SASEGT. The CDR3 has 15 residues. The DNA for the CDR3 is TGTGCCAGCAGTGAACTATCGGTCTCTGGAAACACCATATATTTT. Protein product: CASSELSVSGNTIYF.

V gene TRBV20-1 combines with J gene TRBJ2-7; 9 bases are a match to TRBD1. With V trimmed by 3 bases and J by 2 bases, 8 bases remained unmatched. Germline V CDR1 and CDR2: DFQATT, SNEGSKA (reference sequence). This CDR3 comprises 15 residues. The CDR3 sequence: CSASRTGTGPYEQYF. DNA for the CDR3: TGCAGTGCTAGTCGAACCGGGACAGGGCCCTACGAGCAGTACTTC.

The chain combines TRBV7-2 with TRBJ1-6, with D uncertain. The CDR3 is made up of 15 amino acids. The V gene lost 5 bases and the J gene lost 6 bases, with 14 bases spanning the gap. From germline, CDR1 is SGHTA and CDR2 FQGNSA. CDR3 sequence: CASSPRTRVNSPLHF. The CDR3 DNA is TGTGCCAGCAGCCCCCGGACGCGTGTTAATTCACCCCTCCACTTT.

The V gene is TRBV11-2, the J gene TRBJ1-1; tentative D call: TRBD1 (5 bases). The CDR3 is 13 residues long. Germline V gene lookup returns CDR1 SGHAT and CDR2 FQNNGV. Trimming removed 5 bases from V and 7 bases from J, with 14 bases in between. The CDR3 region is CASSLGGDSEAFF. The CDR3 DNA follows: TGTGCCAGCAGCCTCGGGGGAGATAGTGAAGCTTTCTTT.

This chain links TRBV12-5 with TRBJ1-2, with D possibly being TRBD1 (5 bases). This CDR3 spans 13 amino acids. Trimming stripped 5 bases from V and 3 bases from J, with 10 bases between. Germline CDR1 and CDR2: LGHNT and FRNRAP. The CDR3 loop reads CASGRQTDYGYTF. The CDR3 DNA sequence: TGTGCTAGTGGTCGACAGACCGACTATGGCTACACCTTC.

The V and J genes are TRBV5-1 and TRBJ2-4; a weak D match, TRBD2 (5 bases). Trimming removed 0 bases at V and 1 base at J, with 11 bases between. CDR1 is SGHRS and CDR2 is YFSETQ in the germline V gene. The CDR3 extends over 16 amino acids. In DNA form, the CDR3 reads TGCGCCAGCAGCTTGGCTGGAGGTGCTGCCAAAAACATTCAGTACTTC. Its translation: CASSLAGGAAKNIQYF.

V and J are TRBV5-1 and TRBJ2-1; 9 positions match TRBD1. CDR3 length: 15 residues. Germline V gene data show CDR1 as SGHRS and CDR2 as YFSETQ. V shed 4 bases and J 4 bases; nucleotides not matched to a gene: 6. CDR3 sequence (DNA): TGCGCCAGCAGCCCGACAGGGGGAAGTTACAATGAGCAGTTCTTC. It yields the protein CASSPTGGSYNEQFF.

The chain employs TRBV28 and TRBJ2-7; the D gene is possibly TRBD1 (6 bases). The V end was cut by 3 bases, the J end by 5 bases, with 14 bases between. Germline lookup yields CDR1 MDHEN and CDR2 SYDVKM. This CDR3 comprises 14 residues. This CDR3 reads CASSLGATGHEQYF. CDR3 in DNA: TGTGCCAGCAGTTTGGGGGCGACAGGTCACGAGCAGTACTTC.